These T cell receptor beta chains were read from a single sample in a study of T cells in Graves' hyperthyroidism and ophthalmopathy. TCRdb re-analysed the multiplex PCR reads in MiXCR, keeping a single row per CDR3 protein. In the table there are about 510,000 distinct CDR3 sequences, 40% to 55% of which are singletons. Source material: peripheral blood or thyroid tissue (not recorded which). Receptors originate from an adult woman with Graves' disease, either hyperthyroidism or ophthalmopathy (not recorded which). CDR3s leave out the opening cysteine and the closing phenylalanine or tryptophan. The D gene is left open where the match is weak. Size values are once, few and many counts, or a class for expanded clones, and some rows have none.

TRBD1	TRBV27	-	ASSLGQGVLYNSPLH
-	TRBV6-5	-	ASSYGGGYGYT
-	TRBV20-1	many	SARVGFNLEQY
-	TRBV4-1	many	ASSQDTLYEQY
TRBD2	TRBV7-2	-	ASSLGRTSGDISYEQY
TRBD1	TRBV19	many	ASSATGINSPLH
TRBD1	TRBV7-9	many	ASTRTGPETQY
-	TRBV18	-	ASSLGAGRTALSGANVLT
TRBD1	TRBV20-1	once	SARDSLRETQY
TRBD1	TRBV29-1	-	SVAGDRGSPLNYGYT
-	TRBV10-3	-	AISEIQTGELF
-	TRBV9	many	ASSDGRLNYGYT
-	TRBV2	-	ASTQGPEAF
-	TRBV7-9	many	ASSPKRRVGETQY
-	TRBV4-1	-	ASSLAPGHQPQH
TRBD2	TRBV7-9	-	ASSFVAGDYEQY
-	TRBV29-1	few	SVRQNYGYT
TRBD2	TRBV20-1	-	SGTSGNQETQY
TRBD1	TRBV7-9	many	ASSPGTAGTNEKLF
TRBD2	TRBV10-3	many	AISNLAGGSQETQY
-	TRBV10-1	-	ASSFPPGLSGYEQY
-	TRBV19	many	ASSEGLHSGNTIY
-	TRBV29-1	-	SAQVSYEQY
-	TRBV14	once	ASSQDLAGRANTEAF
TRBD2	TRBV7-9	-	ASSLGGPLADYEQY
-	TRBV2	many	ASSSPGEAPTTLNQPQH
-	TRBV5-1	few	ASSLEGHSGDT
-	TRBV12-3/TRBV12-4	-	ASSFVVRQTYQETQY
-	TRBV10-3	-	AISEGADGELF
-	TRBV6-2/TRBV6-3	many	ASSFPTQGNTEAF
-	TRBV5-1	few	ASSASVNYGYT
-	TRBV7-9	once	ASSPKGLLNTEAF
TRBD1	TRBV12-3/TRBV12-4	many	ASSLRTGGAYEQY
TRBD1	TRBV10-3	many	AISERTGGGEQY
-	TRBV7-9	once	ASSLNNEQF